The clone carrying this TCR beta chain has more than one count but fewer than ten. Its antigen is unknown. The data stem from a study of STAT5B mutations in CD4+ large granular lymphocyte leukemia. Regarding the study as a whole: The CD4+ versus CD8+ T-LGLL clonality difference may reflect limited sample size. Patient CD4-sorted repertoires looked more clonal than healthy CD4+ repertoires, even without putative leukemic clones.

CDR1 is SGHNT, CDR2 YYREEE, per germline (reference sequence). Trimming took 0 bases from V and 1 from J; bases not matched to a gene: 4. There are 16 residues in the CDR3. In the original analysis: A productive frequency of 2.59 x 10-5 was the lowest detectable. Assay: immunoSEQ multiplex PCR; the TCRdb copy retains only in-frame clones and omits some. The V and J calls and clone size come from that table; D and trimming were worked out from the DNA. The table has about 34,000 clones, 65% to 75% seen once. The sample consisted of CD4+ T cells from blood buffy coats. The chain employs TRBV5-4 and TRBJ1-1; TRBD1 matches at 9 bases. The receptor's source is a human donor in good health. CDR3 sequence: CASSLAPGQGNTEAFF. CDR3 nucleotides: TGTGCCAGCAGCTTGGCCCCGGGACAGGGGAACACTGAAGCTTTCTTT.